This T cell receptor (beta chain) is from a study of monozygotic twins with inflammatory bowel disease. Turning to this clonotype: What it binds is unknown.

Germline CDR1 and CDR2: MGHRA and YSYEKL. The CDR3 sequence is 15 residues long. UMIs with a 6-nucleotide sample barcode were added by template switching. Following a re-call of the 5' RACE reads, TCRdb has one entry per CDR3 protein and lacks DNA. The sample is made up of approximately 340,000 distinct CDR3 sequences, and the top ten hold approximately 2% of it. Findings and limits, study-wide: Twin concordance left repertoire similarity unchanged, with limited power a possible explanation for this lack of difference. Variability may have been added to patient repertoires by differing immunosuppressive treatments.

Each donor gave roughly 2.5 ml of peripheral blood. The chain carries TRBV4-1 and TRBJ1-4; TCRdb indicates TRBD1, and absent DNA this call remains unverified. The sample was blood. The TCR originated in a human donor with ulcerative colitis or Crohn's disease, or a healthy co-twin of an affected twin (not recorded which). This CDR3 reads CASSQVYTRGEKLFF.